The source of this T cell receptor (beta chain) is a study of T cells in Graves' hyperthyroidism and ophthalmopathy. The CDR3 regions of TCR beta were amplified from RNA transcripts. Using the HTBI primer set, a first-round RT-PCR was run on the TCR CDR3. TCRdb used MiXCR to reprocess the multiplex PCR reads, holding one entry per CDR3 protein. The sample has around 350,000 distinct CDR3 sequences, roughly 17% seen once. This clonotype was counted at least ten times. No antigen is known for it. Patients aged 18 to 65 had newly diagnosed hyperthyroidism that had lasted under 2 months. At first hyperthyroidism diagnosis, before any ophthalmopathy symptoms, the blood sample was collected. V gave up 2 bases and J gave up 5 bases; unmatched junction bases: 9. Germline CDR1 SGHAT, CDR2 FQNNGV. This CDR3 has 17 amino acids. General study findings and limits: Separating ophthalmopathy from stable hyperthyroidism was achieved by a 13 V-J model.

The receptor was derived from a woman in her twenties or thirties with Graves' hyperthyroidism that later progressed to Graves' ophthalmopathy. This chain joins TRBV11-2 and TRBJ2-2, with TRBD2 matching over 9 bases. The material sequenced was blood. CDR3 sequence (DNA): TGTGCCAGCAGCTTACTAGCGGGATTTAGTGTGACCGGGGAGCTGTTTTTT. The encoded protein is CASSLLAGFSVTGELFF.